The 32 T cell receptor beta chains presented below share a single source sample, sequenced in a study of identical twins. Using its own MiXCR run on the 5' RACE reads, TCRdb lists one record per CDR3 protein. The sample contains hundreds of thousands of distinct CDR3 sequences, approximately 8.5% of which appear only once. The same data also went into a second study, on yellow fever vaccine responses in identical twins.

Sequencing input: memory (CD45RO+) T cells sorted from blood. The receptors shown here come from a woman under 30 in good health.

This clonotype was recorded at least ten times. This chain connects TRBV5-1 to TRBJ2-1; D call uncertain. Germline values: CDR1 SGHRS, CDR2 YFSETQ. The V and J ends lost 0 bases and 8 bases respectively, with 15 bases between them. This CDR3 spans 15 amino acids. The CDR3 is CASSLGDTRRDEQFF. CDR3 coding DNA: TGCGCCAGCAGCTTGGGAGATACCCGGAGAGATGAGCAGTTCTTC.

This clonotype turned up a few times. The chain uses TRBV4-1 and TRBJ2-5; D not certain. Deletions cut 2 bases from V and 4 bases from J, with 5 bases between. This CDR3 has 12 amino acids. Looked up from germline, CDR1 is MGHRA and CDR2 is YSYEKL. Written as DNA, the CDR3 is TGCGCCAGCAGCCAACCCTTAGAGACCCAGTACTTC. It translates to CASSQPLETQYF.

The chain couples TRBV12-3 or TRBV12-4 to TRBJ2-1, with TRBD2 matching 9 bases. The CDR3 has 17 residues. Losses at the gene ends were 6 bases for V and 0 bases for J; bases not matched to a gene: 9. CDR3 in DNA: TGTGCCAGCAGCCCGGATAGCGGGAGTAACTCCTACAATGAGCAGTTCTTC. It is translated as CASSPDSGSNSYNEQFF.

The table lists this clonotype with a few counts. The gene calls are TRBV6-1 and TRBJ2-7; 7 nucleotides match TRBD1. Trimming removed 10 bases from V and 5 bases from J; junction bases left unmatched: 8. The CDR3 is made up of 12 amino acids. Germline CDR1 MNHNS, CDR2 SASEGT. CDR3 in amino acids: CATMDRIHEQYF. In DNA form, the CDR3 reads TGTGCCACCATGGACAGGATCCACGAGCAGTACTTC.

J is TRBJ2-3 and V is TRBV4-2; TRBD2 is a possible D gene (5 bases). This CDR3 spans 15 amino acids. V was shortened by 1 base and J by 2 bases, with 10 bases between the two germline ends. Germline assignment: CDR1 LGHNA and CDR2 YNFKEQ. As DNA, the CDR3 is TGTGCCAGCAGCCAAGTCGAGGGTCACACAGATACGCAGTATTTT. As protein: CASSQVEGHTDTQYF.

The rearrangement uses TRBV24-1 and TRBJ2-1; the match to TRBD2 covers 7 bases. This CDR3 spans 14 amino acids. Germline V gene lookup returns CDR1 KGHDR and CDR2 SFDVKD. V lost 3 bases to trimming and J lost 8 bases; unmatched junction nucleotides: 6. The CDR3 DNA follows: TGTGCCACCAGTGATCCGGGACTACGAGATGAGCAGTTCTTC. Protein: CATSDPGLRDEQFF.

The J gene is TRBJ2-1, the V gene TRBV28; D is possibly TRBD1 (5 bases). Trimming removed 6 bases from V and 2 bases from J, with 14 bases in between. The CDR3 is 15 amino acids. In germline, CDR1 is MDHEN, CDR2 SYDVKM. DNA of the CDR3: TGTGCCAGCAGACCCCAGGGTTTGGCCTACAATGAGCAGTTCTTC. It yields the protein CASRPQGLAYNEQFF.

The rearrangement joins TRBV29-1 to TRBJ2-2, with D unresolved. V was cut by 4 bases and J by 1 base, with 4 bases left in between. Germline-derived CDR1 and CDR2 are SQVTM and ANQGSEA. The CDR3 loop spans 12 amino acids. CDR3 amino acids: CSVAVNTGELFF. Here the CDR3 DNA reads TGCAGCGTTGCAGTGAACACCGGGGAGCTGTTTTTT.

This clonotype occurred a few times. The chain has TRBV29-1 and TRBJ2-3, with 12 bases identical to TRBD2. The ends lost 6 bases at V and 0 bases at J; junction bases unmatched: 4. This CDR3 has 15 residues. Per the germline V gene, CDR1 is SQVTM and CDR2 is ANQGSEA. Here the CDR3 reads CSVAGTSGSTDTQYF. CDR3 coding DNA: TGCAGCGTCGCCGGGACTAGCGGGAGCACAGATACGCAGTATTTT.

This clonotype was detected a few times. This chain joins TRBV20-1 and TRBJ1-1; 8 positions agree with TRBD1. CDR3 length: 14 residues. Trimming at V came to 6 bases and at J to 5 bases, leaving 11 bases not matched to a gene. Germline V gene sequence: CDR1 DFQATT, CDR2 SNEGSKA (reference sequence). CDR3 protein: CSAPPQGARTEAFF. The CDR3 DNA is TGCAGTGCCCCCCCCCAGGGGGCGCGGACTGAAGCTTTCTTT.

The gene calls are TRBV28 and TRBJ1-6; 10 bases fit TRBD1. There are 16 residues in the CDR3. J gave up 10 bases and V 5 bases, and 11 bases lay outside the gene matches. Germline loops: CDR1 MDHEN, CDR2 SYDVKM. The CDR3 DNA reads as TGTGCCAGCAGTACGCCACCGGGACAGGGGCAATCACCCCTCCACTTT. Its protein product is CASSTPPGQGQSPLHF.

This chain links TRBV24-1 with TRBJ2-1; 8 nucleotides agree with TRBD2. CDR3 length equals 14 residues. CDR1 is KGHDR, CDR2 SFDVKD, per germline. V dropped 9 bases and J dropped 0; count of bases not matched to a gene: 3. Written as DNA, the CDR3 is TGTGCCACCGCCAGCGGGAGCTCCTACAATGAGCAGTTCTTC. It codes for CATASGSSYNEQFF.

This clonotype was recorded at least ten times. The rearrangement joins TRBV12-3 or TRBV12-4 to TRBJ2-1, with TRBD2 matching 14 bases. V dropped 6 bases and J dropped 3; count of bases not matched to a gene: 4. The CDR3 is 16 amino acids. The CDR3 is CASRRTSGGNYNEQFF. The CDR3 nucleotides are TGTGCCAGCAGACGGACTAGCGGGGGGAACTACAATGAGCAGTTCTTC.

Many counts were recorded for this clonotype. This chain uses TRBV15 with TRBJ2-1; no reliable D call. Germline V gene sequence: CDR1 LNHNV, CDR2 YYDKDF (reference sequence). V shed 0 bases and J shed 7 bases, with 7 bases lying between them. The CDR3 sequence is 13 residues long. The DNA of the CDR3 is TGTGCCACCAGCAGAGATCCTTTGAATGAGCAGTTCTTC. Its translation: CATSRDPLNEQFF.

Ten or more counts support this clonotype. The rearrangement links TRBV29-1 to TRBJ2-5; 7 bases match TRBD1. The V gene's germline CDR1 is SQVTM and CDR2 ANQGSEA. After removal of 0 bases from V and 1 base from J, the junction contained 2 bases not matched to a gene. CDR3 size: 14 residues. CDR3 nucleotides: TGCAGCGTTGAAGAGGACAGGATCCAAGAGACCCAGTACTTC. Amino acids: CSVEEDRIQETQYF.

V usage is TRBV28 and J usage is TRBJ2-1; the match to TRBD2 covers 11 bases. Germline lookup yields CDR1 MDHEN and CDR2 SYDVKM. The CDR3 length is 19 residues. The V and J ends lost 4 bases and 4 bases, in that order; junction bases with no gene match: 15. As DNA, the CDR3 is TGTGCCAGCAGTTCGGGACTAGCGGACCAACCGAACAAGTACAATGAGCAGTTCTTC. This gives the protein CASSSGLADQPNKYNEQFF.

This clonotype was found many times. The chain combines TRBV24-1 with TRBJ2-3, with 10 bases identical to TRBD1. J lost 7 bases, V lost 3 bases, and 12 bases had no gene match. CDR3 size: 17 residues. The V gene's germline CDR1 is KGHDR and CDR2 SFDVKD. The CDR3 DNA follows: TGTGCCACCAGTGATCAAGACAGGGGGCAATCACAAAATACGCAGTATTTT. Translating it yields CATSDQDRGQSQNTQYF.

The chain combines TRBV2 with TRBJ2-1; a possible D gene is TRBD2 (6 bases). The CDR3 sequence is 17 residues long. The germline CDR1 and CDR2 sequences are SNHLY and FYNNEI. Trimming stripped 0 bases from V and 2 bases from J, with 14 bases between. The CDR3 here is CASSEAGGHSTYNEQFF. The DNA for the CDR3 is TGTGCCAGCAGTGAAGCGGGAGGACACTCAACCTACAATGAGCAGTTCTTC. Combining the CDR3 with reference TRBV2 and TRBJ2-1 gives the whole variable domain EPEVTQTPSHQVTQMGQEVILRCVPISNHLYFYWYRQILGQKVEFLVSFYNNEISEKSEIFDDQFSVERPDGSNFTLKIRSTKLEDSAMYFCASSEAGGHSTYNEQFFGPGTRLTVL.

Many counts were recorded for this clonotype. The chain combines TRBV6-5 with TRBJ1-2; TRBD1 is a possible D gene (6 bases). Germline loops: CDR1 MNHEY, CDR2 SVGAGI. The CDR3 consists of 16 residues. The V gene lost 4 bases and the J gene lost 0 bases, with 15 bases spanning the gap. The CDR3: CASSSTGRPTNYGYTF. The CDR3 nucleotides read TGTGCCAGCAGTTCGACAGGTCGACCAACTAACTATGGCTACACCTTC.

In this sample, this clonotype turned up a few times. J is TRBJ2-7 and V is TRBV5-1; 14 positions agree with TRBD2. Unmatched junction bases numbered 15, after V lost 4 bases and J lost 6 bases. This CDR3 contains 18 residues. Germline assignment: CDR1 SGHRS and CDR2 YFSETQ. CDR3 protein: CASSPGLTGTSGRSEQYF. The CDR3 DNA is TGCGCCAGCAGCCCGGGTTTAACGGGGACTAGCGGGAGAAGCGAGCAGTACTTC.

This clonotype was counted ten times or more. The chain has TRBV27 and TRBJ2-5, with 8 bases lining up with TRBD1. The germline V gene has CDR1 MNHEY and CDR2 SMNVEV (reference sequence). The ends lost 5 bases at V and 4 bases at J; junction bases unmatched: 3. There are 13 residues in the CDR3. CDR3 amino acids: CASSRTGRETQYF. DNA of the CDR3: TGTGCCAGCAGTCGGACAGGGAGAGAGACCCAGTACTTC.

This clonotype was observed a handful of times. The CDR3 DNA reads TGTGCCAGGGGGGGGTTCGGAGAGACCCAGTACTTC. This encodes CARGGFGETQYF. The chain couples TRBV6-1 to TRBJ2-5, with 7 bases fitting TRBD2. The CDR3 loop spans 12 amino acids. V dropped 9 bases and J dropped 4; count of bases not matched to a gene: 5. Germline lookup yields CDR1 MNHNS and CDR2 SASEGT.

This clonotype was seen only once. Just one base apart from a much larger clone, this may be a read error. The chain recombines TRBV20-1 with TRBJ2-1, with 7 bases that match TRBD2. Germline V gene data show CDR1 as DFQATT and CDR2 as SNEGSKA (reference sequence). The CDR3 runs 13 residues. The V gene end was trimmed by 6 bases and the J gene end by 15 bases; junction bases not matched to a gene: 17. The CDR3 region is CSALEGTTPRWFF. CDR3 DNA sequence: TGCAGTGCCCTCGAGGGGACTACTCCGAGGTGGTTCTTC.

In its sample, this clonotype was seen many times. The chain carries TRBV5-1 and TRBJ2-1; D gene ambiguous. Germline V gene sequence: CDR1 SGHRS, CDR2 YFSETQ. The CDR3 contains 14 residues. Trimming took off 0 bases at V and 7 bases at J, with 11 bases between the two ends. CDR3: CASSLGSAGNEQFF. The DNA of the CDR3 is TGCGCCAGCAGCTTGGGTTCCGCCGGAAATGAGCAGTTCTTC. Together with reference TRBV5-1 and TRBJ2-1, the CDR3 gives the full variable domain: KAGVTQTPRYLIKTRGQQVTLSCSPISGHRSVSWYQQTPGQGLQFLFEYFSETQRNKGNFPGRFSGRQFSNSRSEMNVSTLELGDSALYLCASSLGSAGNEQFFGPGTRLTVL.

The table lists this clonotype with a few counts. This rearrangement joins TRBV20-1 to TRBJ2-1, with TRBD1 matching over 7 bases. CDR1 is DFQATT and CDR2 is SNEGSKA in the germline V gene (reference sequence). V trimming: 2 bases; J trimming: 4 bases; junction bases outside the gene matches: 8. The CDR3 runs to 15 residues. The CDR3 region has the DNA TGCAGTGCTAGAAAAGGACAGGCCCGGTACAATGAGCAGTTCTTC. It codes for CSARKGQARYNEQFF.

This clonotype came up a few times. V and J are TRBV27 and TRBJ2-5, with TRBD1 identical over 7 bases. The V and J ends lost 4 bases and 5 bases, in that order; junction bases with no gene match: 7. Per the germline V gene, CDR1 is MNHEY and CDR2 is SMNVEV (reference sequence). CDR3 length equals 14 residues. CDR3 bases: TGTGCCAGCAGTTCCCCTGACAGGGTTGAGACCCAGTACTTC. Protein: CASSSPDRVETQYF.

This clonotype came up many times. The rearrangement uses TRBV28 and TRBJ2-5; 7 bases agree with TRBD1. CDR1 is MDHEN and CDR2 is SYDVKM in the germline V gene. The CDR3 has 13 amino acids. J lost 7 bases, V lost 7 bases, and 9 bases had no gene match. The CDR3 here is CASNNLAGGTQYF. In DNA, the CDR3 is TGTGCCAGCAATAACCTAGCAGGGGGGACCCAGTACTTC.

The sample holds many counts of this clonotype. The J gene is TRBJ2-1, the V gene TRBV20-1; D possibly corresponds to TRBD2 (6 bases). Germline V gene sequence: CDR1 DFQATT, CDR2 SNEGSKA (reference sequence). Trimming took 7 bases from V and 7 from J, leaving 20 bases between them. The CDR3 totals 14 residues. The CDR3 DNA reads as TGCAGTGTTCTCCAGCGACCAGCGGGTAATGAGCAGTTCTTC. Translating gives CSVLQRPAGNEQFF.

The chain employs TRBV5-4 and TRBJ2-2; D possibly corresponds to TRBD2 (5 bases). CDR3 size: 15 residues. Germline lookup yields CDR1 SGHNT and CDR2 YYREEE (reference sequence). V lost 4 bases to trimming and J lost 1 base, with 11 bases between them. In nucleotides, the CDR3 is TGTGCCAGCAGCCCTACGGGGATGAACACCGGGGAGCTGTTTTTT. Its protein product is CASSPTGMNTGELFF.

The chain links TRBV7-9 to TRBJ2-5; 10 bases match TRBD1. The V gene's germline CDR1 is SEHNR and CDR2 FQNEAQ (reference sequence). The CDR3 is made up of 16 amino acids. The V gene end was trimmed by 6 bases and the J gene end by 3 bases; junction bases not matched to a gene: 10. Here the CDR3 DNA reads TGTGCCAGCAGTTCGACCCCCGGACAGGGGGAAGAGACCCAGTACTTC. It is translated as CASSSTPGQGEETQYF.

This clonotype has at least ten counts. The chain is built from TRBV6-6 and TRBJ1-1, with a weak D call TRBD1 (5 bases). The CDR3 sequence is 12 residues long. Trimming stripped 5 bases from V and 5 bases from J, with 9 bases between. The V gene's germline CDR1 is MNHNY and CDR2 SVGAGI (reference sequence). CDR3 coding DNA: TGTGCCAGCAGTGGACGGACAACTGAAGCTTTCTTT. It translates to CASSGRTTEAFF.

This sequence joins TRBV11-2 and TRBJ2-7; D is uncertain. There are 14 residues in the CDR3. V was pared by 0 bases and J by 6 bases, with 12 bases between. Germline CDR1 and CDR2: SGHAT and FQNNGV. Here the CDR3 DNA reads TGTGCCAGCAGCTTAGACAGGTTATCTGGCGAGCAGTACGTC. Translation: CASSLDRLSGEQYV.